This is a list of T cell receptor beta chains from one sample in a study of immune characterization of retroperitoneal liposarcoma. TCRdb re-called the PCR reads with MiXCR, one entry per CDR3 protein. The sample includes 1,500 to 2,000 distinct CDR3 sequences, about 44% of them seen just once. Specimen: tumor tissue. The receptor set was obtained from a female donor with retroperitoneal liposarcoma. Each CDR3 is given with its conserved first and last residue. The order of the fields is D gene, J gene, V gene, clone size, CDR3 protein. D genes are given only for firm matches. Size tells how often a clone was seen (once, few, many) or the class of an expanded clone, and some rows leave it out.

d_call: TRBD2; j_call: NA; v_call: TRBV6-6; clone_size: NA; cdr3_aa: CASGREVRETQYF
d_call: TRBD2; j_call: NA; v_call: TRBV6-5; clone_size: NA; cdr3_aa: CASEREGYEQYF
d_call: TRBD1; j_call: TRBJ2-5; v_call: TRBV6-6; clone_size: NA; cdr3_aa: CASSNPGQGLFF
d_call: TRBD2; j_call: NA; v_call: TRBV6-1; clone_size: large; cdr3_aa: CASGLALEQYF
d_call: NA; j_call: TRBJ2-1; v_call: TRBV6-1; clone_size: large; cdr3_aa: CASSEARGDPYNEQFF
d_call: TRBD2; j_call: TRBJ2-1; v_call: TRBV7-2; clone_size: NA; cdr3_aa: CASSFPSGSSYNEQFF
d_call: NA; j_call: TRBJ2-1; v_call: TRBV7-6; clone_size: few; cdr3_aa: CASSFSGFGETQFF
d_call: TRBD2; j_call: TRBJ2-3; v_call: TRBV10-3; clone_size: NA; cdr3_aa: CAISQPGLAPVKADTQYF
d_call: TRBD2; j_call: TRBJ2-3; v_call: TRBV11-2; clone_size: NA; cdr3_aa: CASSLAGGAPDTQYF
d_call: NA; j_call: TRBJ2-1; v_call: TRBV27; clone_size: few; cdr3_aa: CASSLSDIGRGNEQFF
d_call: TRBD2; j_call: NA; v_call: TRBV27; clone_size: few; cdr3_aa: CASRGRLAGNYEQYF
d_call: NA; j_call: TRBJ2-1; v_call: TRBV6-1; clone_size: medium-sized; cdr3_aa: CASSPGIGYNEQFF
d_call: TRBD2; j_call: TRBJ2-1; v_call: TRBV10-1; clone_size: NA; cdr3_aa: CASSGGGSYNEQFF
d_call: NA; j_call: NA; v_call: TRBV27; clone_size: few; cdr3_aa: CASSIPGRGSYNEQYF
d_call: NA; j_call: TRBJ2-5; v_call: TRBV6-6; clone_size: medium-sized; cdr3_aa: CASSYSIGEGAETQYF
d_call: NA; j_call: TRBJ2-3; v_call: TRBV6-6; clone_size: NA; cdr3_aa: CASSYSPASPPDTQYF
d_call: NA; j_call: TRBJ2-4; v_call: TRBV6-1; clone_size: NA; cdr3_aa: CASRAYSGLEAKNIQYF
d_call: TRBD2; j_call: TRBJ2-1; v_call: TRBV5-3; clone_size: NA; cdr3_aa: CARNDPLALNEQFF
d_call: NA; j_call: TRBJ2-1; v_call: TRBV7-2; clone_size: NA; cdr3_aa: CASSLGIYEQFF
d_call: TRBD1; j_call: TRBJ2-5; v_call: TRBV6-1; clone_size: NA; cdr3_aa: CASSPYTGGRQETQYF
d_call: NA; j_call: TRBJ2-3; v_call: TRBV27; clone_size: NA; cdr3_aa: CASSFLDTQYF
d_call: TRBD2; j_call: NA; v_call: TRBV7-2; clone_size: NA; cdr3_aa: CASSFQAGGYEQYF
d_call: NA; j_call: TRBJ2-5; v_call: TRBV12-3/TRBV12-4; clone_size: NA; cdr3_aa: CASSLSTQETQYF
d_call: NA; j_call: TRBJ2-5; v_call: TRBV6-1; clone_size: NA; cdr3_aa: CASRRVEEETQYF
d_call: NA; j_call: NA; v_call: TRBV6-1; clone_size: NA; cdr3_aa: CASRPWGPLYEQYF
d_call: TRBD1; j_call: TRBJ2-1; v_call: TRBV11-3; clone_size: NA; cdr3_aa: CASSLEGGNMYNEQFF
d_call: NA; j_call: TRBJ2-1; v_call: TRBV25-1; clone_size: NA; cdr3_aa: CASSESKGYEQFF
d_call: TRBD2; j_call: NA; v_call: TRBV7-9; clone_size: few; cdr3_aa: CASSLGGSRYYEQYF
d_call: TRBD2; j_call: TRBJ2-1; v_call: TRBV27; clone_size: NA; cdr3_aa: CASSSIVLAGNVQSSYNEQFF
d_call: TRBD2; j_call: TRBJ2-1; v_call: TRBV7-6; clone_size: NA; cdr3_aa: CASSLESSGGHEQFF
d_call: TRBD1; j_call: NA; v_call: TRBV11-2; clone_size: NA; cdr3_aa: CASSSSLTGHYEQYF
d_call: NA; j_call: TRBJ2-1; v_call: TRBV27; clone_size: NA; cdr3_aa: CASSLSGGIKRPYNEQFF
d_call: TRBD2; j_call: TRBJ2-5; v_call: TRBV12-3/TRBV12-4; clone_size: NA; cdr3_aa: CASRPGLAGEYQETQYF
d_call: NA; j_call: TRBJ2-3; v_call: TRBV14; clone_size: NA; cdr3_aa: CASSQNPDLMRGDGTDTQYF
d_call: NA; j_call: NA; v_call: TRBV6-6; clone_size: few; cdr3_aa: CASSYRRTGAPQYF
d_call: NA; j_call: TRBJ2-3; v_call: TRBV10-2; clone_size: NA; cdr3_aa: CASSDTRGGSDTQYF